This T cell receptor (beta chain) was observed in a study of T cell clonotyping in hematopoietic cell transplantation. Findings and caveats of the study: Broader posttransplant TCR repertoire diversity was predicted by graft donor and pretransplant recipient Inverse Simpson Index values. After transplant, recipient diversity fell while pathologically expanded clonotypes grew through day 180. CD4 and CD8 repertoire contributions could not be separated without sorting.

Method: immunoSEQ multiplex PCR; TCRdb's copy keeps in-frame clones and lacks some. Of roughly 15,000 clones listed, roughly 88% were seen once; the top ten hold 2.7%. Turning to this clone: Its antigen is currently unknown.

The sample consisted of peripheral blood mononuclear cells. This TCR came from a man aged 45-60 years in good health. Some clones in this sample may be carry-over from other donors' samples.

This chain's CDR3 is CAMGDNEQFF. The CDR3 DNA follows: TGTGCCATGGGGGACAATGAGCAGTTCTTC. The J gene is TRBJ2-1, the V gene TRBV7-9, with D tentatively TRBD1 or TRBD2 (5 bases each). CDR1 and CDR2 from the germline V gene are SEHNR and FQNEAQ (reference sequence). V dropped 10 bases and J dropped 5 bases, with 6 bases sitting between them. CDR3 size: 10 residues.